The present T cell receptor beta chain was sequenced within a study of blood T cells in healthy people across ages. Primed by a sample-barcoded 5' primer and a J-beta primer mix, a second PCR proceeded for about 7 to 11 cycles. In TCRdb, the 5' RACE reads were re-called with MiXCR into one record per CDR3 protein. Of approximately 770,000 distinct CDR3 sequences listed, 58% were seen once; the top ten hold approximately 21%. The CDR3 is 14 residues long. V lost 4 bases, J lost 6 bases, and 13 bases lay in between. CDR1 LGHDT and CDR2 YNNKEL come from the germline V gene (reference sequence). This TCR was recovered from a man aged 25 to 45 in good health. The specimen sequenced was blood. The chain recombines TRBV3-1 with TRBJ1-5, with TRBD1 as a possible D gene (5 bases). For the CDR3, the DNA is TGTGCCAGCAGCCCCCGGGACTGGGGTCAGCCCCAGCATTTT. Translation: CASSPRDWGQPQHF.